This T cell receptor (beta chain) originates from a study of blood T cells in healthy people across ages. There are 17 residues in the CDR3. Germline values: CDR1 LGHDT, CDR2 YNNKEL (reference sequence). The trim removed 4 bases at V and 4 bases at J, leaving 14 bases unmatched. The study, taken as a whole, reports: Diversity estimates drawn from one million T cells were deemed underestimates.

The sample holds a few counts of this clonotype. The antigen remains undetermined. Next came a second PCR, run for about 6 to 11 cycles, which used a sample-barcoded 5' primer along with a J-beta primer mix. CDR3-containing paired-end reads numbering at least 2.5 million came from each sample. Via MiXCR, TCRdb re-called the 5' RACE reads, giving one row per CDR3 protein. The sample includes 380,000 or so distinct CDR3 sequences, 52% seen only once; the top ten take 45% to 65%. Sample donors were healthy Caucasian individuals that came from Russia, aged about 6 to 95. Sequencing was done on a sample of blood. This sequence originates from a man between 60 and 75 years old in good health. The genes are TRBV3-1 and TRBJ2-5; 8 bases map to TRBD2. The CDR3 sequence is CASSPGHPAGVGETQYF. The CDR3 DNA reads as TGTGCCAGCAGCCCGGGACATCCAGCGGGGGTAGGAGAGACCCAGTACTTC.